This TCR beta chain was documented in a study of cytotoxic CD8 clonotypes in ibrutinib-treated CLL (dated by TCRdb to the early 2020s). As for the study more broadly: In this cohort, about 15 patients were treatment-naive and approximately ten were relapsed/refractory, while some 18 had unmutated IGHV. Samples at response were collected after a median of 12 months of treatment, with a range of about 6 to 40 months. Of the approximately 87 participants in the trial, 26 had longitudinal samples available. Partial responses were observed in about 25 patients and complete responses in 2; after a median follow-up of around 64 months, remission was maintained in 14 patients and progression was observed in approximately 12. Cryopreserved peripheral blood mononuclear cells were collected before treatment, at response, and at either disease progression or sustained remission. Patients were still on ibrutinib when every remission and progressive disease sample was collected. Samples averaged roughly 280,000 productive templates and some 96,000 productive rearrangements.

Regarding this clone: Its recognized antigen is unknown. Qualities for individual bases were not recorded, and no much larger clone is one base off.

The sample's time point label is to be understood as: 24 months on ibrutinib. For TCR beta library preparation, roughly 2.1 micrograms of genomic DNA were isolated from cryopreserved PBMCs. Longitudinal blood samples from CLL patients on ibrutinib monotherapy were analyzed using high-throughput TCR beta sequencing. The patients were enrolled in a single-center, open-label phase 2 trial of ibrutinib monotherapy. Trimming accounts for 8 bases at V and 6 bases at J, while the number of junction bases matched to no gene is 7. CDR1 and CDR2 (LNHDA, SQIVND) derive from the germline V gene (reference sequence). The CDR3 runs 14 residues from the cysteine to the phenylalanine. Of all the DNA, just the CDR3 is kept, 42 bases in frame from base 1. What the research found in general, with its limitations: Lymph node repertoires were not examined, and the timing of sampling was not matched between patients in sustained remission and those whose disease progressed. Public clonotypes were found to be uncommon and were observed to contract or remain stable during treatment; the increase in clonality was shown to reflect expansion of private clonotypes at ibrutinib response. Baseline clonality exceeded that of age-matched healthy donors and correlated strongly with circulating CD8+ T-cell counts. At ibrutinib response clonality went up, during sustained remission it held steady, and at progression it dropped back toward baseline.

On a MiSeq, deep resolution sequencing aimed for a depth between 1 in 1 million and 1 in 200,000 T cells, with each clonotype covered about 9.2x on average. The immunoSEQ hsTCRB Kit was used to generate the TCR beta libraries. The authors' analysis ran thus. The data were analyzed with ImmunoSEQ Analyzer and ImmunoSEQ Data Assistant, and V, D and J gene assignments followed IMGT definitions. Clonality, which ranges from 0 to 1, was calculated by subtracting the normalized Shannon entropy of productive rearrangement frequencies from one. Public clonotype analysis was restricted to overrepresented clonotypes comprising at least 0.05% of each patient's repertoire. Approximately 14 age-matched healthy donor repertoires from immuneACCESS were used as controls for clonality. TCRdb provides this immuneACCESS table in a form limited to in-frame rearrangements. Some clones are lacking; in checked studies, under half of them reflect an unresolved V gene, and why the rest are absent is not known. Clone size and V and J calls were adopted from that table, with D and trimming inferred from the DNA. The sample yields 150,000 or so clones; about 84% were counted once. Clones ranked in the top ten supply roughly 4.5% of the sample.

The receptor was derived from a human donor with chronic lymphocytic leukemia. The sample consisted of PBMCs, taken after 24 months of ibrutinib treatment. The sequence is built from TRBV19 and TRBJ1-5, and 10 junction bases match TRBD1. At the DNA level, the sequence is TGTGCCAGTCGTGACAGGGGGCAAGGTCAGCCCCAGCATTTT. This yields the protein CASRDRGQGQPQHF.